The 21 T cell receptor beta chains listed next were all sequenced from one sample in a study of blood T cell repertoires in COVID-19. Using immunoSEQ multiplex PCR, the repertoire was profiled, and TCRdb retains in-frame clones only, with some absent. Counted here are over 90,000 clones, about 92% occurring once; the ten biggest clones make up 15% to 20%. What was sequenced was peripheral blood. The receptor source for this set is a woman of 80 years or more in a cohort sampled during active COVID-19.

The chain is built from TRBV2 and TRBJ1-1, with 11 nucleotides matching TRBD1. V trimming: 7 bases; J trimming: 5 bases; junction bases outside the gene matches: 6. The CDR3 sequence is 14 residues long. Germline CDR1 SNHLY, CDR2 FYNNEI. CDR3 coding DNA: TGTGCCAGCACGGACAGGGGGCGTGCGACTGAAGCTTTCTTT. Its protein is CASTDRGRATEAFF.

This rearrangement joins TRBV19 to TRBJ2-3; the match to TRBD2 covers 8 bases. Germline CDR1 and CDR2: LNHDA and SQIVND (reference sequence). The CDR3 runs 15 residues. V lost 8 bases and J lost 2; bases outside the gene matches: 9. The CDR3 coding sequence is TGTGCCAGTTCTACTAGCGGAGATTACACAGATACGCAGTATTTT. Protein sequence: CASSTSGDYTDTQYF. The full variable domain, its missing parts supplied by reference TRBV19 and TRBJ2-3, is DGGITQSPKYLFRKEGQNVTLSCEQNLNHDAMYWYRQDPGQGLRLIYYSQIVNDFQKGDIAEGYSVSREKKESFPLTVTSAQKNPTAFYLCASSTSGDYTDTQYFGPGTRLTVL.

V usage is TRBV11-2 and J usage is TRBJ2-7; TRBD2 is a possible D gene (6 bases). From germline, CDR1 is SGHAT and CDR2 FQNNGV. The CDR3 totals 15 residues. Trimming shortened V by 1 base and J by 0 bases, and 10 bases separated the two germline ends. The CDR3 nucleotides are TGTGCCAGCAGCTTAGGGGCTAGCGACTCCTACGAGCAGTACTTC. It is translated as CASSLGASDSYEQYF.

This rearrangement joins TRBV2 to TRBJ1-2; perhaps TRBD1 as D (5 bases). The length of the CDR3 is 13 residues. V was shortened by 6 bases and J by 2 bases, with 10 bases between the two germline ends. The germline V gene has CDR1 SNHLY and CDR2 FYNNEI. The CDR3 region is CASSSRQNYGYTF. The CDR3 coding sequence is TGTGCCAGCAGCTCGCGACAGAACTATGGCTACACCTTC.

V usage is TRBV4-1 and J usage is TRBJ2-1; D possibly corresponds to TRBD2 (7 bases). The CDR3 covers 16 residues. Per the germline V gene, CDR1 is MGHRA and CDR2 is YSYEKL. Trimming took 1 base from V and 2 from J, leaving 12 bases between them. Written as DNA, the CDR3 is TGCGCCAGCAGCCAAGTAGGGGGGGCTACCTACAATGAGCAGTTCTTC. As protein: CASSQVGGATYNEQFF.

In nucleotides, the CDR3 is TGTGCCAGCAGCCGAGGACAGGAAGCCTCCGGGGCCAACGTCCTGACTTTC. Translated: CASSRGQEASGANVLTF. The V call is TRBV7-6, the J call TRBJ2-6, with 7 bases that match TRBD1. V lost 5 bases, J lost 4 bases, and 11 bases stayed unmatched. Germline V gene sequence: CDR1 SGHVS, CDR2 FNYEAQ. The CDR3 covers 17 residues.

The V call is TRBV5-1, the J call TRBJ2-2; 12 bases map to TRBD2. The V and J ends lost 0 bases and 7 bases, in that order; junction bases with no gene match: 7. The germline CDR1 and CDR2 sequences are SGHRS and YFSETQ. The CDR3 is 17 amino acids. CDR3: CASSLVTSGREDGELFF. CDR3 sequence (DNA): TGCGCCAGCAGCTTGGTGACTAGCGGGAGAGAAGACGGGGAGCTGTTTTTT. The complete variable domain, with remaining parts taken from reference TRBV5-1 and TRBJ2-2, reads KAGVTQTPRYLIKTRGQQVTLSCSPISGHRSVSWYQQTPGQGLQFLFEYFSETQRNKGNFPGRFSGRQFSNSRSEMNVSTLELGDSALYLCASSLVTSGREDGELFFGEGSRLTVL.

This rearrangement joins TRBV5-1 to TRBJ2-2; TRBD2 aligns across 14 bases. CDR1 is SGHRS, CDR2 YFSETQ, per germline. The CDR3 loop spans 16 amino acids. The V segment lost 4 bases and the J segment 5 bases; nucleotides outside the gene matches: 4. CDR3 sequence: CASSMRLAGGTGELFF. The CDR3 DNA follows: TGCGCCAGCAGCATGAGACTAGCGGGAGGGACCGGGGAGCTGTTTTTT.

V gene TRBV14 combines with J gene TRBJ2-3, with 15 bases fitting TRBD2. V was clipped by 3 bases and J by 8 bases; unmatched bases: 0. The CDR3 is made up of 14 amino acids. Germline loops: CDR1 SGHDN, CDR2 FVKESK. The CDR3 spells CASSQGLAGGTQYF. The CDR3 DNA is TGTGCCAGCAGCCAGGGACTAGCGGGAGGTACGCAGTATTTT.

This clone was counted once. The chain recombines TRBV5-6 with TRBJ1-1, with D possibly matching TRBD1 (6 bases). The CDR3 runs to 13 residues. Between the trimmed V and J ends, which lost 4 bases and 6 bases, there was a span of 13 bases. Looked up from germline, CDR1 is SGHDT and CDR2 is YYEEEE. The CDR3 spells CASSHTGIAEAFF. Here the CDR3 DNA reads TGTGCCAGCAGCCATACAGGGATAGCTGAAGCTTTCTTT.

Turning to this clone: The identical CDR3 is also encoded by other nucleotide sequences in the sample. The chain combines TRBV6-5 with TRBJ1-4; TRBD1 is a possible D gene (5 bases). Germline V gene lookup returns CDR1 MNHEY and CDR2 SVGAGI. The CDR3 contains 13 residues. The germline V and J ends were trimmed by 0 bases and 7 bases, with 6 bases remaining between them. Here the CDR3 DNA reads TGTGCCAGCAGTTACTCTAGGGGTGAAAAACTGTTTTTT. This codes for CASSYSRGEKLFF.

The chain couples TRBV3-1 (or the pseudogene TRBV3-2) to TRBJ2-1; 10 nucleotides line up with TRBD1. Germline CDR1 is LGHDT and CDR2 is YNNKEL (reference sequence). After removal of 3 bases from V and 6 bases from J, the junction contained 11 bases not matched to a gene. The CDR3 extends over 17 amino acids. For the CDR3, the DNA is TGTGCCAGCAGCCACCGACAGGGGGCCTCGATTTTCAATGAGCAGTTCTTC. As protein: CASSHRQGASIFNEQFF.

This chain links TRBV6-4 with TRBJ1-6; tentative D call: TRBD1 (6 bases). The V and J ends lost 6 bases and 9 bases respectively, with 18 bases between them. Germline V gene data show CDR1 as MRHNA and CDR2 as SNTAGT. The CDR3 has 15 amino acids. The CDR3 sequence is CASRVDAGAISPLHF. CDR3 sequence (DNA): TGTGCCAGCAGAGTCGATGCGGGGGCGATTTCACCCCTCCACTTT.

The CDR3 DNA sequence: TGCGCCAGCAGTGCCTTAGGGGGCTCAGAGACCCAGTACTTC. Its translation is CASSALGGSETQYF. The chain carries TRBV10-1 and TRBJ2-5, with 7 bases fitting TRBD1. Germline loops: CDR1 WNHNN, CDR2 SYGVQD (reference sequence). This CDR3 is built from 14 residues. V was clipped by 4 bases and J by 4 bases; unmatched bases: 6.

CDR3 residues: CASSQGGTGQNYGYTF. DNA of the CDR3: TGTGCCAGCAGCCAAGGGGGGACAGGACAGAACTATGGCTACACCTTC. The rearrangement links TRBV14 to TRBJ1-2, with 8 bases identical to TRBD1. Unmatched junction bases numbered 6, after V lost 1 base and J lost 2 bases. Germline CDR1 and CDR2: SGHDN and FVKESK. The CDR3 loop spans 16 amino acids. The full variable domain, in which reference TRBV14 and TRBJ1-2 provide the parts outside the CDR3, is EAGVTQFPSHSVIEKGQTVTLRCDPISGHDNLYWYRRVMGKEIKFLLHFVKESKQDESGMPNNRFLAERTGGTYSTLKVQPAELEDSGVYFCASSQGGTGQNYGYTFGSGTRLTVV.

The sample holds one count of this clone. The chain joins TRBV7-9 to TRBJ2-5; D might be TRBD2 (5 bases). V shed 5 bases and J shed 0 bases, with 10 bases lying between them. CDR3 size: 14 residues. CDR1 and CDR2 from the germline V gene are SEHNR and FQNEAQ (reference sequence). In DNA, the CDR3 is TGTGCCAGCAGCCCCCTAGCACACCAAGAGACCCAGTACTTC. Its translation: CASSPLAHQETQYF.

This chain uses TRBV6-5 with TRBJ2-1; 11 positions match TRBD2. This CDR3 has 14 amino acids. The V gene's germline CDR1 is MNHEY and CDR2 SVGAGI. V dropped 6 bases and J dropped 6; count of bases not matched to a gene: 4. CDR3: CASRPGLAGNEQFF. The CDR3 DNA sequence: TGTGCCAGCAGACCCGGACTAGCGGGCAATGAGCAGTTCTTC.

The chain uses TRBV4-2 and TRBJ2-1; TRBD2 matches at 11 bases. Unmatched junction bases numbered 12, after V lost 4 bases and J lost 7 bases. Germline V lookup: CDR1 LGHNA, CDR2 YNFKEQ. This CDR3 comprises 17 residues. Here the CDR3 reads CASSPRLLAGEGNEQFF. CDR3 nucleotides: TGTGCCAGCAGCCCCCGACTACTAGCGGGAGAGGGTAATGAGCAGTTCTTC.

Here the CDR3 reads CASSQIPGANVLTF. Here the CDR3 DNA reads TGCGCCAGCAGCCAGATCCCTGGGGCCAACGTCCTGACTTTC. This chain links TRBV5-1 with TRBJ2-6, with no clear D. Per the germline V gene, CDR1 is SGHRS and CDR2 is YFSETQ. The CDR3 loop spans 14 amino acids. V was cut by 4 bases and J by 2 bases, with 7 bases left in between.

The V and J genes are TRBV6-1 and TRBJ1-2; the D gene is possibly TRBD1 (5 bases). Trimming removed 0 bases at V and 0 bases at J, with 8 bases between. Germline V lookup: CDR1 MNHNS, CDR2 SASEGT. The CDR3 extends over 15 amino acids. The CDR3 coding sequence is TGTGCCAGCAGTGAAGCAAGGGGCACTAACTATGGCTACACCTTC. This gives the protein CASSEARGTNYGYTF.

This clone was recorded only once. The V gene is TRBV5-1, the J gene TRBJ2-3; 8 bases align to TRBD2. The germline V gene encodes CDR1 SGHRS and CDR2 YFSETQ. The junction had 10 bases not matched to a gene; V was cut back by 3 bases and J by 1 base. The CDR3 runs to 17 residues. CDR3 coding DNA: TGCGCCAGCAGCTATACGACCACCGGGGGGGGCACAGATACGCAGTATTTT. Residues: CASSYTTTGGGTDTQYF. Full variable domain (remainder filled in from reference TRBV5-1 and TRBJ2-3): KAGVTQTPRYLIKTRGQQVTLSCSPISGHRSVSWYQQTPGQGLQFLFEYFSETQRNKGNFPGRFSGRQFSNSRSEMNVSTLELGDSALYLCASSYTTTGGGTDTQYFGPGTRLTVL.